Following are 22 T cell receptor beta chains from one sample sequenced in a study of shared clonotypes between healthy human individuals. Clones were read by immunoSEQ multiplex PCR, and TCRdb kept only the in-frame ones, dropping some. This sample has some 2,000,000 clones, with around 95% found just once. The sequenced material came from naive CD4+ T cells sorted from blood. The subset: CD45RA+ positively selected. These receptor sequences come from a man between 18 and 29 years old in good health.

The chain couples TRBV30 to TRBJ2-7, with 10 bases matching TRBD1. The CDR3 extends over 15 amino acids. Germline V CDR1 and CDR2: GTSNPN, SVGIG (reference sequence). Germline trimming cut 3 bases from V and 2 bases from J; bases unmatched to any gene: 7. The CDR3 sequence is CAWRPWTGGTYEQYF. The CDR3 bases are TGTGCCTGGAGGCCCTGGACAGGGGGAACCTACGAGCAGTACTTC.

This chain joins TRBV18 and TRBJ1-1; tentative D call: TRBD1 (5 bases). Germline CDR1 is KGHSH and CDR2 is LQKENI. The CDR3 sequence is 16 residues long. The V and J ends lost 3 bases and 4 bases respectively, with 18 bases between them. The CDR3 DNA is TGTGCCAGCTCACCCAACCGGGACCGTGCGGGCACTGAAGCTTTCTTT. It translates to CASSPNRDRAGTEAFF. The entire variable domain, with the rest obtained from reference TRBV18 and TRBJ1-1, is as follows: NAGVMQNPRHLVRRRGQEARLRCSPMKGHSHVYWYRQLPEEGLKFMVYLQKENIIDESGMPKERFSAEFPKEGPSILRIQQVVRGDSAAYFCASSPNRDRAGTEAFFGQGTRLTVV.

The chain carries TRBV30 and TRBJ2-4; D tentatively fits TRBD1 or TRBD2 (6 bases each). The germline V gene has CDR1 GTSNPN and CDR2 SVGIG (reference sequence). The CDR3 is made up of 12 amino acids. V was pared by 4 bases and J by 8 bases, with 12 bases between. CDR3 in DNA: TGTGCCTGGACCGCTGGGGGGCACATTCAGTACTTC. The encoded protein is CAWTAGGHIQYF.

This clone showed up just once. This sequence joins TRBV6-1 and TRBJ1-1; no clear D. The CDR3 is 13 amino acids. The germline V and J ends were trimmed by 2 bases and 4 bases, with 8 bases remaining between them. The germline gives CDR1 MNHNS, CDR2 SASEGT. The CDR3 sequence: CASSELGSTEAFF. The CDR3 DNA reads as TGTGCCAGCAGTGAACTAGGTAGCACTGAAGCTTTCTTT.

The J gene is TRBJ2-6, the V gene TRBV29-1; tentative D call: TRBD1 (6 bases). The CDR3 consists of 16 residues. Germline loops: CDR1 SQVTM, CDR2 ANQGSEA. V shed 7 bases and J shed 2 bases, with 18 bases lying between them. For the CDR3, the DNA is TGCAGCGCCACCCAGGGGAACCTCCCTGGGGCCAACGTCCTGACTTTC. Translated: CSATQGNLPGANVLTF.

The chain recombines TRBV5-1 with TRBJ1-3; 12 nucleotides agree with TRBD1. With 0 bases clipped from V and 8 bases from J, the junction kept 6 bases outside the gene matches. The CDR3 consists of 16 residues. Germline values: CDR1 SGHRS, CDR2 YFSETQ. CDR3 bases: TGCGCCAGCAGCTTGGCCGGGACAGGGGGCTCGGACACCATATATTTT. It yields the protein CASSLAGTGGSDTIYF.

J is TRBJ2-3 and V is TRBV2; D is undetermined. Looked up from germline, CDR1 is SNHLY and CDR2 is FYNNEI. V was trimmed by 8 bases and J by 0 bases, leaving 6 bases between them. CDR3 length: 12 residues. For the CDR3, the DNA is TGTGCCAGCGGTGGGAGCACAGATACGCAGTATTTT. Its translation: CASGGSTDTQYF.

The chain couples TRBV9 to TRBJ1-5; the match to TRBD1 covers 11 bases. CDR3 size: 15 residues. After removal of 5 bases from V and 4 bases from J, the junction contained 5 bases not matched to a gene. Per the germline V gene, CDR1 is SGDLS and CDR2 is YYNGEE. CDR3 protein: CASSRGTGGNQPQHF. The CDR3 DNA is TGTGCCAGCAGTCGGGGGACAGGGGGTAATCAGCCCCAGCATTTT.

The V gene is TRBV5-6, the J gene TRBJ2-7; no definite D call. Between the trimmed V and J ends, which lost 1 base and 2 bases, there was a span of 16 bases. The length of the CDR3 is 16 residues. Per the germline V gene, CDR1 is SGHDT and CDR2 is YYEEEE. CDR3 nucleotides: TGTGCCAGCAGCTTGATTTCGCGGCAGTCCACCTACGAGCAGTACTTC. This gives the protein CASSLISRQSTYEQYF.

This clone was counted once. The chain combines TRBV5-1 with TRBJ2-5; D is unresolved. Looked up from germline, CDR1 is SGHRS and CDR2 is YFSETQ. V lost 0 bases to trimming and J lost 5 bases, with 17 bases between them. The CDR3 sequence is 16 residues long. The DNA of the CDR3 is TGCGCCAGCAGCTTGGCCTACGCCGGAGTCGTCGAGACCCAGTACTTC. This gives the protein CASSLAYAGVVETQYF.

This clone was seen a handful of times. The germline gene is not matched at one end of the junction; a read error may be the cause. This chain joins TRBV5-6 and TRBJ1-6; D possibly corresponds to TRBD1 (5 bases). The CDR3 totals 15 residues. CDR1 is SGHDT, CDR2 YYEEEE, per germline. CDR3 nucleotide sequence: TGTGCCAGCCGCTTCGGGATAGGGGATGGTTCACCCCTCCACTTT. Translation gives CASRFGIGDGSPLHF.

There are a few counts of this clone. This chain joins TRBV11-2 and TRBJ1-1, with D perhaps matching TRBD1 (5 bases). The CDR3 consists of 13 residues. Trimming pared 0 bases from V and 6 bases from J, leaving 8 bases between. Germline-derived CDR1 and CDR2 are SGHAT and FQNNGV. The CDR3 bases are TGTGCCAGCAGCTTAGACAGGGTCGCTGAAGCTTTCTTT. It yields the protein CASSLDRVAEAFF.

The chain combines TRBV6-4 with TRBJ1-1; maybe TRBD1 (5 bases). This CDR3 region has 13 residues. The V and J ends lost 5 bases and 0 bases respectively, with 7 bases between them. CDR1 and CDR2 from the germline V gene are MRHNA and SNTAGT. CDR3 DNA sequence: TGTGCCAGCAGTCGACAGCTGAACACTGAAGCTTTCTTT. Translation gives CASSRQLNTEAFF.

The J gene is TRBJ1-4, the V gene TRBV6-5; possible D gene TRBD1, 5 bases. The V and J ends lost 3 bases and 7 bases respectively, with 12 bases between them. CDR3 length: 14 amino acids. The germline V gene has CDR1 MNHEY and CDR2 SVGAGI. The DNA of the CDR3 is TGTGCCAGCAGTTATATTCTAAGGGGTGAAAAACTGTTTTTT. Translating it yields CASSYILRGEKLFF.

The rearrangement uses TRBV10-3 and TRBJ2-7; perhaps TRBD2 as D (5 bases). This CDR3 region has 15 residues. Trimming cost V 3 bases and J 0 bases, with 12 bases left between them. Germline V gene lookup returns CDR1 ENHRY and CDR2 SYGVKD. This chain's CDR3 is CAISDLDTSSYEQYF. CDR3 nucleotides: TGTGCCATCAGTGACCTCGACACTAGCTCCTACGAGCAGTACTTC.

The J gene is TRBJ1-5, the V gene TRBV5-8; 7 bases are a match to TRBD1. The V gene's germline CDR1 is SGHTS and CDR2 YDEGEE. J was trimmed by 0 bases and V by 0 bases; bases with no gene match: 9. CDR3 length: 18 amino acids. The CDR3 DNA follows: TGTGCCAGCAGCTTGGATCTGGGACAGCACTATAGCAATCAGCCCCAGCATTTT. It translates to CASSLDLGQHYSNQPQHF.

The chain combines TRBV20-1 with TRBJ1-2; D unresolved. CDR3 length: 11 amino acids. The V and J ends lost 3 bases and 10 bases respectively, with 12 bases between them. Germline V lookup: CDR1 DFQATT, CDR2 SNEGSKA (reference sequence). The CDR3 protein is CSASGPNIYTF. CDR3 coding DNA: TGCAGTGCTAGTGGTCCTAATATCTACACCTTC.

V usage is TRBV19 and J usage is TRBJ2-4; D is perhaps TRBD2 (5 bases). Trimming removed 6 bases at V and 7 bases at J, with 13 bases between. Per the germline V gene, CDR1 is LNHDA and CDR2 is SQIVND (reference sequence). The CDR3 runs 13 residues. The CDR3, as DNA: TGTGCCAGTAGGGACTTGGAAAGTAACATTCAGTACTTC. It codes for CASRDLESNIQYF.

V and J are TRBV28 and TRBJ1-2; D not certain. The CDR3 has 11 amino acids. The V gene lost 2 bases and the J gene lost 9 bases, with 7 bases spanning the gap. The germline V gene encodes CDR1 MDHEN and CDR2 SYDVKM. This chain's CDR3 is CASSLLGRYTF. DNA for the CDR3: TGTGCCAGCAGTTTACTAGGGCGCTACACCTTC.

The chain employs TRBV19 and TRBJ1-6, with 8 bases identical to TRBD1. J lost 8 bases, V lost 5 bases, and 5 bases had no gene match. The germline gives CDR1 LNHDA, CDR2 SQIVND (reference sequence). CDR3 length equals 14 residues. The CDR3 coding sequence is TGTGCCAGTAGTCCCGGACAGGGTTATTCACCCCTCCACTTT. The encoded protein is CASSPGQGYSPLHF. Using reference TRBV19 and TRBJ1-6 for the parts outside the CDR3, the full variable domain is DGGITQSPKYLFRKEGQNVTLSCEQNLNHDAMYWYRQDPGQGLRLIYYSQIVNDFQKGDIAEGYSVSREKKESFPLTVTSAQKNPTAFYLCASSPGQGYSPLHFGNGTRLTVT.

The chain employs TRBV10-2 and TRBJ2-7; 8 bases fit TRBD1. The V gene's germline CDR1 is WSHSY and CDR2 SAAADI. The CDR3 consists of 16 residues. The ends lost 2 bases at V and 0 bases at J; junction bases unmatched: 6. The chain's CDR3 is CASSETGTGRSYEQYF. The CDR3 nucleotides read TGCGCCAGCAGTGAGACAGGGACAGGACGCTCCTACGAGCAGTACTTC.

This sequence joins TRBV6-1 and TRBJ2-7; a weak D match, TRBD1 (6 bases). Between the trimmed V and J ends, which lost 3 bases and 2 bases, there was a span of 17 bases. This CDR3 region has 16 residues. Germline loops: CDR1 MNHNS, CDR2 SASEGT. The CDR3 nucleotides read TGTGCCAGCAGTGATCGTTGGTGGCAGGGGACCTACGAGCAGTACTTC. It encodes CASSDRWWQGTYEQYF.